This T cell receptor beta chain was documented in a study of regulatory T cells in long-lasting Graves disease. Germline assignment: CDR1 SGHRS and CDR2 YFSETQ. This CDR3 is built from 16 residues. V was clipped by 0 bases and J by 0 bases, with 10 bases between them. TCR beta libraries were built with iRepertoire HTBI primers and Arm-PCR of CDR3 regions. Each CDR3 protein is one row after TCRdb ran MiXCR on the multiplex PCR reads. The table includes a few hundred thousand distinct CDR3 sequences, around 24% detected once. Time point denoted: persistent/refractory GD, antithyroid drugs over 5 years with positive TRAb. RNA isolated from PBMCs was used to make the TCR library. Study outcomes and limitations: Persistent patients shared more public clonotypes (approximately 2,800) than new patients (966).

A word on this clonotype: As yet, its antigen is unknown.

The source of this sequence is a female donor with Graves disease. The sample was peripheral blood mononuclear cells (PBMCs), taken when the disease was refractory, from a patient treated with antithyroid drugs. V and J are TRBV5-1 and TRBJ1-5; D remains ambiguous. The CDR3 region has the DNA TGCGCCAGCAGCTTGGGAGGTCATTTTAGCAATCAGCCCCAGCATTTT. Its protein product is CASSLGGHFSNQPQHF. The full variable domain, completed using reference TRBV5-1 and TRBJ1-5, is KAGVTQTPRYLIKTRGQQVTLSCSPISGHRSVSWYQQTPGQGLQFLFEYFSETQRNKGNFPGRFSGRQFSNSRSEMNVSTLELGDSALYLCASSLGGHFSNQPQHFGDGTRLSIL.